This TCR beta chain was obtained from a study of T cells after yellow fever vaccination. Broader study findings: FACS-sorted repertoires might harbor abundant contaminating clonotypes from the bulk population. The secondary response was weaker but peaked faster, day 5 versus 15.

Germline assignment: CDR1 KGHSH and CDR2 LQKENI. The V and J ends lost 1 base and 2 bases, in that order; junction bases with no gene match: 4. The CDR3 extends over 16 amino acids. This clonotype was recorded many times. The antigen is undetermined. TCR cDNA, made by 5'RACE template switching, carried an added universal primer site and UMIs. Using its own MiXCR run on the 5' RACE reads, TCRdb lists one record per CDR3 protein. Found here are 110,000 to 150,000 distinct CDR3 sequences, approximately 6.6% of them singletons; the top ten hold approximately 0.61%. The chain has TRBV18 and TRBJ2-5; 10 bases map to TRBD2. The TCR comes from a man in his thirties or forties who received the YFV17D yellow fever vaccine. The sequenced sample was CD4+ T cells sorted from PBMCs, obtained 10 days after the yellow fever booster vaccination. The CDR3 nucleotides read TGTGCCAGCTCACCACAGAGGACTAGCGGACAAGAGACCCAGTACTTC. Residues: CASSPQRTSGQETQYF. Full variable domain (remainder filled in from reference TRBV18 and TRBJ2-5): NAGVMQNPRHLVRRRGQEARLRCSPMKGHSHVYWYRQLPEEGLKFMVYLQKENIIDESGMPKERFSAEFPKEGPSILRIQQVVRGDSAAYFCASSPQRTSGQETQYFGPGTRLLVL.